This TCR beta chain was documented in a study of blood T cell repertoires in COVID-19. About the research overall: Samples taken during acute and convalescent COVID-19 were collected in the United States, Italy and Spain. PBMCs, B-cell-depleted T cells, or T cells were the source of the cDNA or gDNA that made up the material.

Per the study methods: Cell counts per sample came from amplifying reference gene primers. Clones were sequenced by immunoSEQ multiplex PCR, and TCRdb holds only the in-frame ones, with some missing. The DNA gave D and trimming, while V, J and clone size come from that table. Among fewer than 200,000 clones listed, just under 85% were seen once. The CDR3 covers 14 residues. V was cut by 0 bases and J by 4 bases, with 9 bases left in between. Germline CDR1 reads MNHEY; CDR2 reads SVGAGI. This clone was recorded a few times. This chain connects TRBV6-5 to TRBJ1-2; D unclear. This TCR came from an elderly woman with acute or convalescent COVID-19. Sequencing was performed on peripheral blood. The CDR3 loop reads CASSYSGGVYGYTF. For the CDR3, the DNA is TGTGCCAGCAGTTACTCCGGCGGGGTCTATGGCTACACCTTC.